The 16 T cell receptor beta chains presented below share a single source sample, sequenced in a study of T-cell reconstitution after alpha-beta-depleted transplantation in children. Preparation of the TCRbeta library used unique molecular identifiers. TCRdb reanalysed the PCR reads using MiXCR and keeps one entry per CDR3 protein. The sample has around 340,000 distinct CDR3 sequences, roughly 15% seen once. Sequences were derived from PBMCs, sampled from the stem cell graft. The receptors were sampled from a human donor who donated a stem cell graft to a child with Fanconi anemia.

This clonotype was picked up a small number of times. V usage is TRBV5-1 and J usage is TRBJ1-2; the D is unclear. The length of the CDR3 is 14 residues. V lost 1 base to trimming and J lost 3 bases, with 10 bases between them. CDR1 is SGHRS and CDR2 is YFSETQ in the germline V gene. CDR3 DNA: TGCGCCAGCAGCTTGTTTGCTACGGACTATGGCTACACCTTC. Translating it yields CASSLFATDYGYTF.

V is TRBV30 and J is TRBJ1-5; D not certain. The CDR3 has 13 amino acids. Germline CDR1 and CDR2: GTSNPN and SVGIG (reference sequence). Deletions cut 3 bases from V and 0 bases from J, with 6 bases between. CDR3 in DNA: TGTGCCTGGAGGGCGAATAGCAATCAGCCCCAGCATTTT. This encodes CAWRANSNQPQHF.

The V and J genes are TRBV5-1 and TRBJ1-1, with 7 nucleotides matching TRBD1. With 5 bases clipped from V and 5 bases from J, the junction kept 12 bases outside the gene matches. CDR1 and CDR2 (germline): SGHRS, YFSETQ. This CDR3 has 15 amino acids. The CDR3 nucleotides are TGCGCCAGCAGTTACCAGGGGGTCGGACGGACTGAAGCTTTCTTT. Translating it yields CASSYQGVGRTEAFF.

The chain uses TRBV20-1 and TRBJ1-5, with D possibly being TRBD1 (5 bases). The CDR3 is 15 amino acids. V shed 0 bases and J shed 3 bases, with 12 bases lying between them. Germline V gives CDR1 DFQATT, CDR2 SNEGSKA (reference sequence). DNA of the CDR3: TGCAGTGCTAGAGAACCTGGGGGGTACAATCAGCCCCAGCATTTT. Its translation: CSAREPGGYNQPQHF.

This clonotype was counted a few times. CDR3 nucleotides: TGTGCCAGCAGCGCCTGGGACAGGGGGAACTATGGCTACACCTTC. Residues: CASSAWDRGNYGYTF. J is TRBJ1-2 and V is TRBV12-3 or TRBV12-4; 11 bases line up with TRBD1. J was trimmed by 2 bases and V by 6 bases; bases with no gene match: 5. This CDR3 is 15 amino acids long.

This sequence joins TRBV28 and TRBJ2-1; D is perhaps TRBD2 (6 bases). Germline CDR1 reads MDHEN; CDR2 reads SYDVKM. V was shortened by 6 bases and J by 2 bases, with 17 bases between the two germline ends. The length of the CDR3 is 16 residues. As DNA, the CDR3 is TGTGCCAGCAGCTTTATGGCTGGGGGGACCTACAATGAGCAGTTCTTC. Amino acid sequence: CASSFMAGGTYNEQFF.

The genes are TRBV12-3 or TRBV12-4 and TRBJ2-1; D might be TRBD2 (6 bases). V gave up 6 bases and J gave up 10 bases, with 13 bases separating them. CDR3 length: 12 residues. This CDR3 is CASRGGPSEQFF. DNA of the CDR3: TGTGCCAGCAGGGGAGGCCCTTCGGAGCAGTTCTTC.

This clonotype appeared a few times. The J gene is TRBJ1-4, the V gene TRBV11-2; D is uncertain. This CDR3 is 15 amino acids long. The germline V gene encodes CDR1 SGHAT and CDR2 FQNNGV. V lost 3 bases and J lost 0, with 8 bases in between. The CDR3 DNA sequence: TGTGCCAGCAGCTTCGGCCCTACAACTAATGAAAAACTGTTTTTT. Encoded protein: CASSFGPTTNEKLFF.

The chain employs TRBV2 and TRBJ2-3, with D tentatively TRBD2 (6 bases). V was cut by 6 bases and J by 4 bases, with 17 bases left in between. The CDR3 is 15 amino acids. The germline V gene encodes CDR1 SNHLY and CDR2 FYNNEI. The CDR3: CASSRSRGEADTQYF. CDR3 sequence (DNA): TGTGCCAGCAGCCGGTCCCGAGGGGAGGCAGATACGCAGTATTTT.

The sample holds many counts of this clonotype. The V gene is TRBV10-3, the J gene TRBJ2-5; D could derive from TRBD1 or TRBD2 (6 bases each). CDR3 length: 16 amino acids. Germline V gives CDR1 ENHRY, CDR2 SYGVKD. With 5 bases removed from V and 0 bases from J, the gap between germline ends came to 16 bases. The CDR3 region has the DNA TGTGCCATCAGTTCCTCGGGGGCGGCCTACCAAGAGACCCAGTACTTC. As protein: CAISSSGAAYQETQYF.

The sample holds many counts of this clonotype. The chain combines TRBV12-3 or TRBV12-4 with TRBJ2-7, with D perhaps TRBD1 or TRBD2 (5 bases each). The CDR3 has 14 amino acids. V was shortened by 6 bases and J by 3 bases, with 15 bases between the two germline ends. The chain's CDR3 is CASRPRDGYYEQYF. CDR3 nucleotide sequence: TGTGCCAGCAGACCTCGGGACGGTTACTACGAGCAGTACTTC.

This clonotype was observed a handful of times. The rearrangement joins TRBV5-5 to TRBJ1-5, with TRBD1 as a possible D gene (6 bases). The CDR3 covers 15 residues. Trimming took off 4 bases at V and 4 bases at J, with 15 bases between the two ends. The germline V gene has CDR1 SGHKS and CDR2 YYEKEE (reference sequence). As DNA, the CDR3 is TGTGCCAGCAGCCGGTGGACAGACTTTAATCAGCCCCAGCATTTT. This translates into CASSRWTDFNQPQHF.

This clonotype was recorded many times. The DNA of the CDR3 is TGTGCCACCGGACGGACAGGGGACACCGGGGAGCTGTTTTTT. Encoded protein: CATGRTGDTGELFF. The rearrangement uses TRBV24-1 and TRBJ2-2; 9 bases line up with TRBD1. The CDR3 is made up of 14 amino acids. Germline values: CDR1 KGHDR, CDR2 SFDVKD. V was clipped by 9 bases and J by 3 bases; unmatched bases: 4.

The gene calls are TRBV5-1 and TRBJ2-1, with TRBD2 as a possible D gene (6 bases). CDR3 length: 14 residues. Germline V lookup: CDR1 SGHRS, CDR2 YFSETQ. Trimming took off 4 bases at V and 6 bases at J, with 14 bases between the two ends. The CDR3 spells CASSPQPGVNEQFF. CDR3 bases: TGCGCCAGCAGCCCCCAACCGGGGGTCAATGAGCAGTTCTTC.

Regarding this clonotype: It may be a read error: a sequence one base away is much more abundant. The V call is TRBV12-3 or TRBV12-4, the J call TRBJ2-1, with 7 bases matching TRBD1. The trim removed 8 bases at V and 9 bases at J, leaving 4 bases unmatched. The CDR3 sequence is 11 residues long. This CDR3 is CASGAGGEQFF. Written as DNA, the CDR3 is TGTGCCAGCGGTGCAGGGGGTGAGCAGTTCTTC.

This clonotype turned up a few times. CDR3 sequence reads: CASSTRRGDDGYTF. Written as DNA, the CDR3 is TGTGCCAGCAGTACCCGTCGAGGGGATGATGGCTACACCTTC. The chain couples TRBV2 to TRBJ1-2, with TRBD1 as a possible D gene (5 bases). This CDR3 has 14 residues. Germline V lookup: CDR1 SNHLY, CDR2 FYNNEI. V was cut by 5 bases and J by 6 bases, with 16 bases left in between.